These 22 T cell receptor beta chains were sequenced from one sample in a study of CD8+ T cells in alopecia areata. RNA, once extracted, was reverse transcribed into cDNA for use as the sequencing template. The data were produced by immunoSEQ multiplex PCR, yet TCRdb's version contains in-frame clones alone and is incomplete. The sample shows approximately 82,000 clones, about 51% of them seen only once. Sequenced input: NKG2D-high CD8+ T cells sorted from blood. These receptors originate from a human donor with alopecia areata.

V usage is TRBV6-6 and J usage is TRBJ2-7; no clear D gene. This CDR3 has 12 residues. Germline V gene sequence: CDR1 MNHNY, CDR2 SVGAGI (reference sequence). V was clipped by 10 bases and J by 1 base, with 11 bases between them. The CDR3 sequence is CAIGRASYEQYF. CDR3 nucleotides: TGTGCCATCGGCCGAGCGTCCTACGAGCAGTACTTC.

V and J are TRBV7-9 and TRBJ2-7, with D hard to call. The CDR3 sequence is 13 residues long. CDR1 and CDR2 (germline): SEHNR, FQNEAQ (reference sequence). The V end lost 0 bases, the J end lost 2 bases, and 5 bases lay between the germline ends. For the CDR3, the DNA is TGTGCCAGCAGCTTAGCACAGACCTACGAGCAGTACTTC. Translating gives CASSLAQTYEQYF.

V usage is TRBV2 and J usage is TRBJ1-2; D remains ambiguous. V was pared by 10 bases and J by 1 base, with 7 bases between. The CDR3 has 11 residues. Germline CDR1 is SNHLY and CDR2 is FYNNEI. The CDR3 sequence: CATPLNYGYTF. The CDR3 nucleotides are TGTGCCACACCACTTAACTATGGCTACACCTTC.

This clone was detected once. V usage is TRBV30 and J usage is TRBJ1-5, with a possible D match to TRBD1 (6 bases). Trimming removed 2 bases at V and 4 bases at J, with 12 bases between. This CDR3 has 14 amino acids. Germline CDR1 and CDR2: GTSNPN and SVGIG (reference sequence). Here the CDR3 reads CAWSNRVVNQPQHF. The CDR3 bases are TGTGCCTGGAGTAACAGGGTGGTAAATCAGCCCCAGCATTTT. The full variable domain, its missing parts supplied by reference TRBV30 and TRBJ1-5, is SQTIHQWPATLVQPVGSPLSLECTVEGTSNPNLYWYRQAAGRGLQLLFYSVGIGQISSEVPQNLSASRPQDRQFILSSKKLLLSDSGFYLCAWSNRVVNQPQHFGDGTRLSIL.

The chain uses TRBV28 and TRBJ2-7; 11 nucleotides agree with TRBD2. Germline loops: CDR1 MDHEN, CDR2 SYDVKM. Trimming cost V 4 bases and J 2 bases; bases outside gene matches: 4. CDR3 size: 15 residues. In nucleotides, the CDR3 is TGTGCCAGCAGTTCCCTAGCGGGGGGAGCCTACGAGCAGTACTTC. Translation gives CASSSLAGGAYEQYF.

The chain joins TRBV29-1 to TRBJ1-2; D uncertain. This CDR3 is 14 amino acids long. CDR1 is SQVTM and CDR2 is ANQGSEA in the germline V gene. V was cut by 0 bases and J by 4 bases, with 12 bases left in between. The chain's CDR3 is CSVEDGQRVYGYTF. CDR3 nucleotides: TGCAGCGTTGAAGATGGCCAGCGTGTCTATGGCTACACCTTC.

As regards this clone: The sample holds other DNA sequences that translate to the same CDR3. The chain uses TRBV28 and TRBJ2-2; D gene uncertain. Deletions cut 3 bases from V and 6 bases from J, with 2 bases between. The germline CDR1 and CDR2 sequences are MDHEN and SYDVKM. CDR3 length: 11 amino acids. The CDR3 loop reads CASSFSGELFF. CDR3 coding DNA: TGTGCCAGCAGTTTTTCCGGGGAGCTGTTTTTT.

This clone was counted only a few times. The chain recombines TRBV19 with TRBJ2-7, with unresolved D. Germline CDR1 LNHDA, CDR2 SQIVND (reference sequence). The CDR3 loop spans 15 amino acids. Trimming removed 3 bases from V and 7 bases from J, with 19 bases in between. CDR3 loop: CASSMVLQSGMEQYF. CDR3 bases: TGTGCCAGTAGTATGGTCCTTCAGTCAGGAATGGAGCAGTACTTC. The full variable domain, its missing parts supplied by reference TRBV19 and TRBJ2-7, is DGGITQSPKYLFRKEGQNVTLSCEQNLNHDAMYWYRQDPGQGLRLIYYSQIVNDFQKGDIAEGYSVSREKKESFPLTVTSAQKNPTAFYLCASSMVLQSGMEQYFGPGTRLTVT.

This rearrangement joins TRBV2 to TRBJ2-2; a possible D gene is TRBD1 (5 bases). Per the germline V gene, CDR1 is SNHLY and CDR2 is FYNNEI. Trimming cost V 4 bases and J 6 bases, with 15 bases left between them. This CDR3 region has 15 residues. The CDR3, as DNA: TGTGCCAGCAGTGGGTCAGGGCGCAGGGCCGGGGAGCTGTTTTTT. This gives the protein CASSGSGRRAGELFF.

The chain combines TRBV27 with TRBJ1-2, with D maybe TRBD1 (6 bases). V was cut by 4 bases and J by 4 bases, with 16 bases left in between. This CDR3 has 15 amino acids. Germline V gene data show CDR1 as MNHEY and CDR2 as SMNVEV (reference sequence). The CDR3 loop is CASSSHRVPPYGYTF. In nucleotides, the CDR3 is TGTGCCAGCAGTTCCCACAGGGTACCCCCCTATGGCTACACCTTC.

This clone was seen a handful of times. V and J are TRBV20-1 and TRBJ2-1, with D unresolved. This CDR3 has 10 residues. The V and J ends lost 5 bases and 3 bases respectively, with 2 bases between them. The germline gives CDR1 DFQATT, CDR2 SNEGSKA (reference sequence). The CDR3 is CSALYNEQFF. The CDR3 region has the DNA TGCAGTGCTCTCTACAATGAGCAGTTCTTC.

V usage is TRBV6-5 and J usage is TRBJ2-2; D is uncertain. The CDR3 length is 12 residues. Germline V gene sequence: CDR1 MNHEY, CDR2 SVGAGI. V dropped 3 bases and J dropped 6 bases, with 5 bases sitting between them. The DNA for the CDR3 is TGTGCCAGCAGTTATAATCCCGGGGAGCTGTTTTTT. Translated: CASSYNPGELFF.

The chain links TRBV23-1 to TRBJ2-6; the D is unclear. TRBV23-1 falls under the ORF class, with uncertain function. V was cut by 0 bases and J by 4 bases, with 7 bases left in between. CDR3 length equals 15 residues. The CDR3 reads CASSQSRTGANVLTF. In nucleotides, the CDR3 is TGCGCCAGCAGTCAATCAAGGACCGGGGCCAACGTCCTGACTTTC.

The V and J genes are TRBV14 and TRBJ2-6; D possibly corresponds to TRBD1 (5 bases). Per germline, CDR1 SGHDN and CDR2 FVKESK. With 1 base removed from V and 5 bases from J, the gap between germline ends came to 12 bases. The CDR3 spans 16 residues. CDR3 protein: CASSQGQPQRANVLTF. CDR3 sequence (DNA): TGTGCCAGCAGCCAAGGACAGCCTCAGAGGGCCAACGTCCTGACTTTC.

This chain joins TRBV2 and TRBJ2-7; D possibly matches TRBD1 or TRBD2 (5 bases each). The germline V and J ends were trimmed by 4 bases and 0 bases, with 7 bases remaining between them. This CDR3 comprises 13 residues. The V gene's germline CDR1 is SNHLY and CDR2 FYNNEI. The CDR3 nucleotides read TGTGCCAGCAGTGCGGGGCTCTCCTACGAGCAGTACTTC. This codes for CASSAGLSYEQYF.

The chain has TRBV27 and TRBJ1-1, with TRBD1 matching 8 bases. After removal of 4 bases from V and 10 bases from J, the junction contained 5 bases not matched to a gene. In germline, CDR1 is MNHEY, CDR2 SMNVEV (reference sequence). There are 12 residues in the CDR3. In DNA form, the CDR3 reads TGTGCCAGCAGTTCCAGTACAGGGGGAGCTTTCTTT. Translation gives CASSSSTGGAFF.

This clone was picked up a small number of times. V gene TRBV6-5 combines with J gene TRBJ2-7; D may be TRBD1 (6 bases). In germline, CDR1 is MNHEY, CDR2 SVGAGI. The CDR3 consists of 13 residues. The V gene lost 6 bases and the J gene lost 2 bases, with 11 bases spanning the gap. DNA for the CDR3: TGTGCCAGCAGCCCCGGGACACCCTACGAGCAGTACTTC. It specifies CASSPGTPYEQYF.

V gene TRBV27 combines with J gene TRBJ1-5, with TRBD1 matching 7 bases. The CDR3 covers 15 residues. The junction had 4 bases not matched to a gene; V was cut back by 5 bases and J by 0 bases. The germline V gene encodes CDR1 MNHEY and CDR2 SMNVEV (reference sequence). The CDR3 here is CASSPWDSSNQPQHF. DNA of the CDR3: TGTGCCAGCAGTCCCTGGGACAGTAGCAATCAGCCCCAGCATTTT.

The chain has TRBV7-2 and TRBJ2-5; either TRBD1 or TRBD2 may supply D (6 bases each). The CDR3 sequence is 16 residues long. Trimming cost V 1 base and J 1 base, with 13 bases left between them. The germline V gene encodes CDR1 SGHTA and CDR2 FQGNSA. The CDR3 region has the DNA TGTGCCAGCAGCTTAGTGATAGGGGGGCTCCAAGAGACCCAGTACTTC. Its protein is CASSLVIGGLQETQYF.

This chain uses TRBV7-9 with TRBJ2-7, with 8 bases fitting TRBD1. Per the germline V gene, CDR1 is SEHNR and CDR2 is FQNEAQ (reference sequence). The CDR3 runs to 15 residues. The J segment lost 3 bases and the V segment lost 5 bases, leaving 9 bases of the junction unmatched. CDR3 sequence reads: CASSPFRQGNYEQYF. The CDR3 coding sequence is TGTGCCAGCAGCCCTTTTCGACAGGGGAACTACGAGCAGTACTTC.

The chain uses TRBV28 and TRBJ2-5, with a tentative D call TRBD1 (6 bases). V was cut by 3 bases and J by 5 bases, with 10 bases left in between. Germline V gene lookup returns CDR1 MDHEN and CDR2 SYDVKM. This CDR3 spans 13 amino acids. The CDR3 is CASSLFRGETQYF. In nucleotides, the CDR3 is TGTGCCAGCAGTTTGTTTAGGGGGGAGACCCAGTACTTC.

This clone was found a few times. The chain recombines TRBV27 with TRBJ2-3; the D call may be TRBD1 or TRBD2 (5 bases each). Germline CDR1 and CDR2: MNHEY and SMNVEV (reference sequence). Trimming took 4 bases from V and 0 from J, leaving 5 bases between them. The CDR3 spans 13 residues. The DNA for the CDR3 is TGTGCCAGCAGTTGGGGGAGCACAGATACGCAGTATTTT. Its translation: CASSWGSTDTQYF.